This is a list of T cell receptor beta chains from one sample in a study of radiotherapy plus CTLA-4 blockade in lung cancer. Profiled with immunoSEQ multiplex PCR; TCRdb holds only in-frame clones, not every one. The table has 80,000 or so clones, about 79% seen once. The sample consisted of peripheral blood, taken from a patient treated with radiotherapy plus ipilimumab. The receptor set was obtained from a human donor with non-small cell lung cancer who had a partial response to radiotherapy plus ipilimumab. Some clones in this sample may be carry-over from other donors' samples. Both conserved end residues are part of each CDR3. A D gene is named only where the DNA matches it firmly. Some rows have no size entry. The others give once, few or many, or a class for an expanded clone.

V: TRBV5-1
J: TRBJ1-5
size: .
D: .
CDR3: CASGAKKDSNQPQHF
DNA: TGCGCCAGCGGAGCAAAGAAGGATAGCAATCAGCCCCAGCATTTT

V: TRBV5-1
J: TRBJ2-1
size: .
D: .
CDR3: CASSLQYNEQFF
DNA: TGCGCCAGCAGCTTACAGTACAATGAGCAGTTCTTC

V: TRBV4-1
J: TRBJ2-5
size: .
D: TRBD1
CDR3: CASSFRTGGFQETQYF
DNA: TGCGCCAGCAGCTTTCGGACAGGGGGCTTCCAAGAGACCCAGTACTTC

V: TRBV11-3
J: TRBJ2-5
size: .
D: .
CDR3: CASSLNGGQRETQYF
DNA: TGTGCCAGCAGCTTAAACGGGGGGCAGAGGGAGACCCAGTACTTC

V: TRBV11-3
J: TRBJ1-3
size: once
D: .
CDR3: CASSLAQDSSGNTIYF
DNA: TGTGCCAGCAGCTTAGCTCAGGACAGCTCTGGAAACACCATATATTTT

V: TRBV5-4
J: TRBJ2-2
size: .
D: TRBD2
CDR3: CASSFRTSGRTGELFF
DNA: TGTGCCAGCAGCTTCCGGACTAGCGGACGCACCGGGGAGCTGTTTTTT

V: TRBV10-1
J: TRBJ2-1
size: few
D: .
CDR3: CASSRGGRGNEQFF
DNA: TGCGCCAGCAGCCGAGGCGGCAGAGGTAATGAGCAGTTCTTC

V: TRBV5-6
J: TRBJ1-6
size: .
D: .
CDR3: CASSPRYYSPLHF
DNA: TGTGCCAGCAGCCCCCGCTATTATTCACCCCTCCACTTT

V: TRBV28
J: TRBJ1-2
size: .
D: .
CDR3: CASSTSGTPEGGYTF
DNA: TGTGCCAGCAGTACTAGCGGGACTCCTGAGGGTGGCTACACCTTC

V: TRBV28
J: TRBJ2-7
size: once
D: TRBD1
CDR3: CASSSRQGRLYEQYF
DNA: TGTGCCAGCAGTTCCCGACAGGGGAGGCTCTACGAGCAGTACTTC

V: TRBV28
J: TRBJ2-7
size: .
D: TRBD2
CDR3: CASQFAGGRILEGEQYF
DNA: TGTGCCAGCCAATTTGCGGGAGGTAGGATTTTAGAGGGCGAGCAGTACTTC

V: TRBV11-3
J: TRBJ2-3
size: .
D: .
CDR3: CASSLVQSTDTQYF
DNA: TGTGCCAGCAGCTTAGTGCAGAGCACAGATACGCAGTATTTT

V: TRBV30
J: TRBJ1-1
size: .
D: TRBD1
CDR3: CAWSWSGGSPEAFF
DNA: TGTGCCTGGAGTTGGTCAGGGGGCTCCCCTGAAGCTTTCTTT

V: TRBV27
J: TRBJ2-7
size: .
D: TRBD2
CDR3: CASSLRAGGISEQYF
DNA: TGTGCCAGCAGTTTGCGAGCGGGAGGAATCAGCGAGCAGTACTTC

V: TRBV19
J: TRBJ1-1
size: .
D: .
CDR3: CASKNSYTEAFF
DNA: TGTGCCAGTAAAAACAGCTACACTGAAGCTTTCTTT

V: TRBV9
J: TRBJ2-5
size: .
D: .
CDR3: CASSVGWGVGETQYF
DNA: TGTGCCAGCAGCGTAGGTTGGGGGGTGGGAGAGACCCAGTACTTC

V: TRBV7-8
J: TRBJ2-7
size: .
D: TRBD1
CDR3: CASTLGPQGYEQYF
DNA: TGTGCCAGCACCCTGGGGCCACAGGGGTACGAGCAGTACTTC